The 23 T cell receptor gamma chains below come from one sample, sequenced in a study of γδ T cells in repeated Plasmodium falciparum infection. Bulk repertoires came from Vgamma9/Vdelta2+ or Vdelta2-negative gammadelta T cells flow-sorted from PBMC. TCRdb applied CATT to the multiplex PCR reads for clone calling. The sample has about 30,000 gamma-chain clones; 1.4% are singletons. Sequencing was performed on gamma-delta T cells from blood. The receptors originated from a pool of human donors (malaria-infected and uninfected, not separated).

This clone was seen at least ten times. This may be a read error, as it is one base from a much larger clone. This sequence joins TRGV9 and TRGJ1 or TRGJ2. The CDR3 runs to 16 residues. Looked up from germline, CDR1 is GITISATS and CDR2 is ISYDGTV (reference sequence). CDR3 bases: TGTGCCCTGTGGGAGGTGCAGGCCCTCCTTATTTATAAGAAACTCTTT. Encoded protein: CALWEVQALLIYKKLF.

In its sample, this clone was seen many times. The identical CDR3 is also encoded by other nucleotide sequences in the sample. The rearrangement uses TRGV2 and TRGJP1. Trimming removed 1 base from V and 0 bases from J; junction bases left unmatched: 2. This CDR3 comprises 15 residues. Per the germline V gene, CDR1 is EGSNGY and CDR2 is YDSYNSKV. CDR3 sequence (DNA): TGTGCCACCTGGGACGGTGATACCACTGGTTGGTTCAAGATATTT. Translating gives CATWDGDTTGWFKIF.

This clone was counted many times. The translation of this DNA and the TCRdb protein of a much larger clone differ at residue 6, probably owing to a read error; the protein shown here is translated from the DNA. This rearrangement joins TRGV2 to TRGJ1 or TRGJ2. CDR3 size: 14 residues. The germline V gene encodes CDR1 EGSNGY and CDR2 YDSYNSKV. With 3 bases clipped from V and 4 bases from J, the junction kept 9 bases outside the gene matches. The CDR3 is CATWDRPRYYKKLF. The CDR3 DNA reads TGTGCCACCTGGGACAGGCCGCGATATTATAAGAAACTCTTT.

The sample holds many counts of this clone. The protein in TCRdb stems from a much larger clone and differs at residue 11 from this DNA's translation, likely a read error; here the protein is translated from the DNA. The gene calls are TRGV9 and TRGJP. No J gene was available from TCRdb, and it was assigned here by a germline match of the DNA. Germline values: CDR1 GITISATS, CDR2 ISYDGTV (reference sequence). This CDR3 region has 16 residues. The DNA of the CDR3 is TGTGCCTTGTGGGATCAACAAGAGTTGGGCAGAAAAATCAAGGTATTT. Translating gives CALWDQQELGRKIKVF.

Only a few counts were recorded for this clone. The TCRdb protein, from a much larger clone, departs from this DNA's translation at residue 7, likely by read error; the protein shown derives from the DNA. In the same sample, other DNA sequences code for this CDR3. The rearrangement links TRGV4 to TRGJ1 or TRGJ2. TCRdb carries no J gene annotation; the J gene was assigned here by matching the DNA with germline. After removal of 3 bases from V and 6 bases from J, the junction contained 8 bases not matched to a gene. In germline, CDR1 is EGSTGY, CDR2 YDSYTSSV. This CDR3 is 13 amino acids long. The CDR3 protein is CATWDSVSYKKLF. The CDR3 nucleotides read TGTGCCACCTGGGATAGTGTGAGTTATAAGAAACTCTTT.

Comment on this clone: This DNA's translation and the protein TCRdb lists, from a much larger clone, do not match at residue 10, likely due to a read error; the protein shown is translated from the DNA. The chain carries TRGV4 and TRGJP1. TCRdb gives no J gene; it was assigned here by matching the DNA to germline. Germline V gives CDR1 EGSTGY, CDR2 YDSYTSSV. This CDR3 has 13 amino acids. In DNA, the CDR3 is TGTGCCACCTGGGATGGGGCTGGTTGGTCCAAGATATTT. This encodes CATWDGAGWSKIF.

This clone appeared a few times. The amino acid sequence in TCRdb belongs to a much larger clone and departs from this DNA's translation at residue 4, likely a sequencing read error; the sequence shown is translated from the DNA. The chain links TRGV4 to TRGJ1 or TRGJ2. TCRdb is silent on the J gene; assignment here came from matching the DNA to germline. CDR3 length: 13 residues. CDR1 is EGSTGY and CDR2 is YDSYTSSV in the germline V gene. The CDR3 spells CATLDAFYYKKLF. CDR3 coding DNA: TGTGCCACCTTGGATGCCTTTTATTATAAGAAACTCTTT.

Concerning this clone: This likely reflects a read error, since a far larger clone is one base away. The same CDR3 arises from other DNA sequences in this sample as well. CDR3 coding DNA: TGTGCCACCTGGGACAGGGTCGTTTATTATAAGAAGCTCTTT. This encodes CATWDRVVYYKKLF. No call exists for the J gene, whereas the V gene is TRGV3. The germline V gene has CDR1 VTNTFY and CDR2 YDVSTARD (reference sequence). The CDR3 has 14 amino acids.

This clone was counted ten times or more. A single base separates this from a much larger clone, so it may be a read error. The chain links TRGV3 to TRGJ1 or TRGJ2. Germline CDR1 VTNTFY, CDR2 YDVSTARD (reference sequence). After removal of 2 bases from V and 3 bases from J, the junction contained 4 bases not matched to a gene. This CDR3 has 13 residues. The chain's CDR3 is CATWDTRYYKKLF. CDR3 DNA: TGTGCCACCTGGGACACGCGTTATTATAAGAAACTCTTT.

This clone was recorded a few times. The amino acid sequence in TCRdb belongs to a much larger clone and departs from this DNA's translation at residue 3, likely a sequencing read error; the sequence shown is translated from the DNA. The chain combines TRGV9 with TRGJP. No J segment appears in TCRdb, so it was assigned here by matching the sequence to germline. The CDR3 is made up of 18 amino acids. Germline V gene data show CDR1 as GITISATS and CDR2 as ISYDGTV (reference sequence). CDR3 region: CASWEVPSEELGKKIKVF. As DNA, the CDR3 is TGTGCCTCGTGGGAGGTACCTTCTGAAGAGTTGGGCAAAAAAATCAAGGTATTT.

This clone ranks as medium-sized (0.01 to 0.1%). V gene TRGV3 combines with J gene TRGJ1 or TRGJ2. J lost 12 bases, V lost 0 bases, and 5 bases had no gene match. From germline, CDR1 is VTNTFY and CDR2 YDVSTARD (reference sequence). This CDR3 spans 11 amino acids. Here the CDR3 DNA reads TGTGCCACCTGGGACAGGCCGGCGAAACTCTTT. Amino acids: CATWDRPAKLF.

By its share, this clone is medium-sized. The sample carries other DNA sequences with the same CDR3. In DNA form, the CDR3 reads TGTGCCACCTGGGACGGGTATAAGAAACTCTTT. Translation gives CATWDGYKKLF. V is TRGV3 and J is TRGJ1 or TRGJ2. The CDR3 covers 11 residues. J gave up 7 bases and V 3 bases, and 3 bases lay outside the gene matches. CDR1 and CDR2 from the germline V gene are VTNTFY and YDVSTARD (reference sequence).

Regarding this clone: A far larger clone is a single base away, which makes a read error likely. J is TRGJ1 or TRGJ2 and V is TRGV3. CDR1 VTNTFY and CDR2 YDVSTARD come from the germline V gene (reference sequence). The CDR3 runs 13 residues. The CDR3 DNA sequence: TGTGCCACCTGGGACATTCATTATTATAAGAAGCTCTTT. This sequence encodes CATWDIHYYKKLF.

This clone was counted only a few times. The mismatch at residue 9 between this DNA's translation and the TCRdb protein of a much larger clone likely reflects a read error; the protein shown is translated from the DNA. The chain carries TRGV9 and TRGJP. Matching the DNA to germline supplied the J gene, which TCRdb does not give. This CDR3 is 17 amino acids long. With V trimmed by 1 base and J by 9 bases, 9 bases remained unmatched. Per germline, CDR1 GITISATS and CDR2 ISYDGTV (reference sequence). The DNA for the CDR3 is TGTGCCTTGTGGGAGGTCCCAACCGTGTTGGGCAAAAAAATCAAGGTATTT. Translated, it gives CALWEVPTVLGKKIKVF.

This clone has ten or more counts. A far larger clone differs by one base, so this is likely a read error. The identical CDR3 is also encoded by other nucleotide sequences in the sample. The V segment is TRGV2, and no J call was made. CDR3 size: 13 residues. The germline gives CDR1 EGSNGY, CDR2 YDSYNSKV. As DNA, the CDR3 is TGTGCCACCTGGGACGGGCCGAGGTATAAGAAGCTCTTT. It encodes CATWDGPRYKKLF.

This clone was detected ten times or more. The protein held in TCRdb is that of a much larger clone and does not match this DNA's translation at residue 14, likely because of a read error; the protein shown is translated from the DNA. No J gene was assigned, while the V gene was called as TRGV9. CDR1 is GITISATS and CDR2 is ISYDGTV in the germline V gene (reference sequence). CDR3 length: 16 residues. The CDR3, as DNA: TGTGCCTTGTGGGAGGTGCTCGTGTTGGGCAAAAAAATCAGGGTATTT. It yields the protein CALWEVLVLGKKIRVF.

This clone was observed at least ten times. The protein TCRdb gives is from a much larger clone and does not agree with this DNA's translation at residue 9, likely a read error; the protein shown here comes from the DNA. This sequence joins TRGV9 and TRGJ1 or TRGJ2. TCRdb is silent on the J gene; assignment here came from matching the DNA to germline. The V gene's germline CDR1 is GITISATS and CDR2 ISYDGTV (reference sequence). CDR3 size: 14 residues. V lost 0 bases, J lost 5 bases, and 7 bases stayed unmatched. The CDR3 DNA follows: TGTGCCTTGTGGGAGGTGGGACATCATTATAAGAAACTCTTT. This gives the protein CALWEVGHHYKKLF.

This clone occurred a few times. It differs at one base from a far larger clone, so likely a read error. The sample holds other DNA sequences that translate to the same CDR3. V gene assignment gives TRGV9, but the J gene was left uncalled. Per the germline V gene, CDR1 is GITISATS and CDR2 is ISYDGTV (reference sequence). The CDR3 contains 18 residues. Here the CDR3 reads CALWEVRQGALGKKIKVF. The CDR3 DNA reads as TGTGCCTTGTGGGAGGTCCGCCAGGGAGCGTTGGGCAAAAAAATCAAAGTATTT.

To note about this clone: A read error is likely here: a far larger clone is one base away. This specimen includes other DNA sequences encoding the same CDR3. The J gene is TRGJ1 or TRGJ2, the V gene TRGV8. TCRdb records no J gene; here it was assigned by comparing the DNA to germline. This CDR3 spans 13 amino acids. The V gene's germline CDR1 is VENAVY and CDR2 YDSYNSRV. V lost 5 bases to trimming and J lost 4 bases; unmatched junction nucleotides: 8. The CDR3: CATWGPVYYKKLF. CDR3 nucleotides: TGTGCCACCTGGGGCCCCGTATATTATAAGAAACTCTTT.

This clone was observed many times. A far larger clone is a single base away, which makes a read error likely. Other DNA sequences in this specimen translate into the identical CDR3. V and J are TRGV2 and TRGJ1 or TRGJ2. V lost 3 bases, J lost 7 bases, and 9 bases stayed unmatched. CDR1 and CDR2 from the germline V gene are EGSNGY and YDSYNSKV. There are 13 residues in the CDR3. The CDR3 nucleotides are TGTGCCACCTGGGACAGGGCGAGATATAAGAAACTCTTT. Amino acids: CATWDRARYKKLF.

On this clone: With a far larger clone one base away, a read error is the likely cause. The rearrangement joins TRGV4 to TRGJ1 or TRGJ2. The J gene, not given by TCRdb, was assigned here from a germline match of the nucleotide sequence. The germline V gene encodes CDR1 EGSTGY and CDR2 YDSYTSSV. The CDR3 loop spans 14 amino acids. V shed 1 base and J 5 bases; nucleotides not matched to a gene: 8. The CDR3 protein is CATWDGRRNYKKLF. CDR3 sequence (DNA): TGTGCCACCTGGGATGGACGAAGGAATTATAAGAAACTCTTT.

This clone has a count of ten or more. A far larger clone differs by one base, so this is likely a read error. Other DNA sequences from this sample encode an identical CDR3 as well. The rearrangement links TRGV2 to TRGJP2. TCRdb supplies no J gene; here it was assigned by aligning the nucleotide sequence to germline. From germline, CDR1 is EGSNGY and CDR2 YDSYNSKV. This CDR3 region has 17 residues. In nucleotides, the CDR3 is TGCGCCACCTGGGACCTACAGACGTATAGTAGTGATTGGATCAAGACGTTT. The encoded protein is CATWDLQTYSSDWIKTF.

This clone occurred a few times. This likely reflects a read error, since a far larger clone is one base away. The same CDR3 can be traced to other DNA sequences in this sample. This chain uses TRGV9 with TRGJP. Here the J gene was assigned by germline matching of the DNA, as TCRdb has none. After removal of 4 bases from V and 9 bases from J, the junction contained 12 bases not matched to a gene. The V gene's germline CDR1 is GITISATS and CDR2 ISYDGTV (reference sequence). The CDR3 is made up of 17 amino acids. For the CDR3, the DNA is TGTGCCTTGTGGGAAGTGCAAGGGGGGTTGGGCAAAAAAATCAAGGTATTT. Amino acids: CALWEVQGGLGKKIKVF.